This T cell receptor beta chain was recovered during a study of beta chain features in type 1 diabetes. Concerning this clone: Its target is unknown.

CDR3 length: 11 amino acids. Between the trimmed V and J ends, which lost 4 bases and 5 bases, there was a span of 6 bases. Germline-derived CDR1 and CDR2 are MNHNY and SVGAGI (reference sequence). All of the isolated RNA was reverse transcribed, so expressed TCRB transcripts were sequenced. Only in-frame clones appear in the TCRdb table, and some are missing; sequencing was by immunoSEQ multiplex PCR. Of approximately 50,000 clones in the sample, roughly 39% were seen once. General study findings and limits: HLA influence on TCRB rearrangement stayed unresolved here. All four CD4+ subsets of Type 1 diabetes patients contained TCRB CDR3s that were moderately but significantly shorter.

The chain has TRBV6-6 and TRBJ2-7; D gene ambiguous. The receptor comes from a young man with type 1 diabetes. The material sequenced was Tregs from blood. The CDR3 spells CASSLEHEQYF. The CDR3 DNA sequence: TGTGCCAGCAGTTTAGAGCACGAGCAGTACTTC.